This T cell receptor (beta chain) was profiled in a study of OX40 agonist ivuxolimab in advanced cancers. About the study: Partial response was recorded in three patients: one hepatocellular carcinoma and two cutaneous melanoma cases.

The ends lost 5 bases at V and 4 bases at J; junction bases unmatched: 7. The CDR3 has 14 residues. CDR1 and CDR2 from the germline V gene are SGHTA and FQGNSA. Study results and caveats: At 0.1 to 3.0 mg/kg and by week 6, CD4+ and CD8+ T cells in the blood had expanded clonally.

Concerning this clone: What it binds is unknown.

The assay was immunoSEQ multiplex PCR, and TCRdb's table has in-frame clones only and misses some. Among 37,000 or so clones listed, roughly four fifths were seen once. No patient had autoimmune disease or received systemic immunosuppression. The material sequenced was CD4+ or CD8+ T cells sorted from blood, taken in a trial of the OX40 agonist ivuxolimab. This receptor was identified in an adult with an advanced solid tumor such as melanoma, head and neck, liver or kidney cancer. This rearrangement joins TRBV7-2 to TRBJ2-7; 8 nucleotides agree with TRBD2. CDR3 nucleotides: TGTGCCAGCAGCCCCCGGGGGGGGCTGTACGAGCAGTACTTC. This encodes CASSPRGGLYEQYF.